These 17 T cell receptor beta chains share one sample of origin, sequenced in a study of cytomegalovirus exposure and HLA in healthy donors. Primers for the PCR totalled 60 Vbeta and 13 Jbeta. Profiling relied on immunoSEQ multiplex PCR, and the TCRdb table lists in-frame clones only, not all of them. The profile shows 170,000 or so clones, around four fifths of them singletons. The material sequenced was PBMCs. The origin of the receptors is a woman aged 45 to 65 in good health and CMV-seropositive.

V gene TRBV4-1 combines with J gene TRBJ2-5, with a weak D call TRBD2 (5 bases). Per the germline V gene, CDR1 is MGHRA and CDR2 is YSYEKL. Deletions cut 5 bases from V and 0 bases from J, with 19 bases between. The CDR3 is made up of 17 amino acids. CDR3 sequence reads: CASSSVGVREYQETQYF. CDR3 nucleotides: TGCGCCAGCAGCTCCGTGGGAGTTAGGGAGTACCAAGAGACCCAGTACTTC.

The gene calls are TRBV5-5 and TRBJ2-2; no firm D call. Trimming stripped 1 base from V and 0 bases from J, with 10 bases between. CDR3 length: 16 amino acids. Germline V gene sequence: CDR1 SGHKS, CDR2 YYEKEE (reference sequence). Here the CDR3 reads CASSLRSPANTGELFF. The CDR3 nucleotides read TGTGCCAGCAGCTTGAGGAGTCCCGCGAACACCGGGGAGCTGTTTTTT. The complete variable domain, with remaining parts taken from reference TRBV5-5 and TRBJ2-2, reads DAGVTQSPTHLIKTRGQQVTLRCSPISGHKSVSWYQQVLGQGPQFIFQYYEKEERGRGNFPDRFSARQFPNYSSELNVNALLLGDSALYLCASSLRSPANTGELFFGEGSRLTVL.

V usage is TRBV30 and J usage is TRBJ1-4; 8 positions agree with TRBD1. J was trimmed by 7 bases and V by 1 base; bases with no gene match: 8. The germline gives CDR1 GTSNPN, CDR2 SVGIG (reference sequence). The CDR3 covers 15 residues. The CDR3 region is CAWSATGTGGEKLFF. The CDR3 nucleotides are TGTGCCTGGAGTGCCACCGGGACAGGAGGTGAAAAACTGTTTTTT.

The chain is built from TRBV7-2 and TRBJ2-6; tentatively, D is TRBD1 (6 bases). This CDR3 has 17 residues. V was shortened by 0 bases and J by 1 base, with 10 bases between the two germline ends. Germline values: CDR1 SGHTA, CDR2 FQGNSA. CDR3 coding DNA: TGTGCCAGCAGCTTAGCCGGACAGTGGTCTGGGGCCAACGTCCTGACTTTC. It encodes CASSLAGQWSGANVLTF.

V and J are TRBV18 and TRBJ2-5, with unresolved D. Germline V gene lookup returns CDR1 KGHSH and CDR2 LQKENI. The CDR3 is made up of 16 amino acids. The V end lost 3 bases, the J end lost 2 bases, and 16 bases lay between the germline ends. Here the CDR3 reads CASSPNPTRDQETQYF. CDR3 nucleotide sequence: TGTGCCAGCTCACCGAATCCAACCCGCGATCAAGAGACCCAGTACTTC.

This clone was seen a few times. The chain recombines TRBV7-8 with TRBJ1-5; TRBD1 is a possible D gene (6 bases). The CDR3 spans 13 residues. The germline V gene encodes CDR1 SGHVS and CDR2 FQNEAQ. V lost 2 bases to trimming and J lost 5 bases, with 7 bases between them. This CDR3 is CASSLNRDQPQHF. DNA for the CDR3: TGTGCCAGCAGCTTAAACAGGGATCAGCCCCAGCATTTT. Together with reference TRBV7-8 and TRBJ1-5, the CDR3 gives the full variable domain: GAGVSQSPRYKVAKRGQDVALRCDPISGHVSLFWYQQALGQGPEFLTYFQNEAQLDKSGLPSDRFFAERPEGSVSTLKIQRTQQEDSAVYLCASSLNRDQPQHFGDGTRLSIL.

The CDR3, as DNA: TGCGCCAGCAGCCAAGAGGACAGGGGGCTGAATGGCTACACCTTC. Protein product: CASSQEDRGLNGYTF. The V and J genes are TRBV4-3 and TRBJ1-2; 11 positions match TRBD1. The germline V gene encodes CDR1 LGHNA and CDR2 YSLEER. CDR3 length: 15 residues. V gave up 0 bases and J gave up 6 bases; unmatched junction bases: 3.

This clone came up once. The chain combines TRBV6-1 with TRBJ2-1; a possible D gene is TRBD1 (6 bases). CDR1 is MNHNS and CDR2 is SASEGT in the germline V gene. V lost 6 bases and J 6 bases, leaving 12 bases between the germline ends. CDR3 size: 13 residues. This chain's CDR3 is CASRRTGPNEQFF. The DNA of the CDR3 is TGTGCCAGCAGAAGAACAGGGCCCAATGAGCAGTTCTTC.

This clone was seen more than once but under ten times. The chain recombines TRBV28 with TRBJ2-6; D is possibly TRBD2 (5 bases). V was clipped by 3 bases and J by 0 bases, with 6 bases between them. This CDR3 is built from 15 residues. Germline CDR1 MDHEN, CDR2 SYDVKM. The CDR3 is CASSFRGSGANVLTF. The CDR3 DNA reads as TGTGCCAGCAGTTTTCGGGGCTCTGGGGCCAACGTCCTGACTTTC.

This chain links TRBV6-1 with TRBJ1-5; no definite D call. The CDR3 has 13 amino acids. V lost 8 bases and J 5 bases, leaving 13 bases between the germline ends. CDR1 is MNHNS and CDR2 is SASEGT in the germline V gene. The CDR3 DNA reads TGTGCCAGCGGACTAGGGAGTGATCAGCCCCAGCATTTT. Protein sequence: CASGLGSDQPQHF.

V and J are TRBV9 and TRBJ2-7, with TRBD2 as a possible D gene (5 bases). Germline V gives CDR1 SGDLS, CDR2 YYNGEE. There are 12 residues in the CDR3. V gave up 4 bases and J gave up 6 bases, with 11 bases separating them. CDR3 coding DNA: TGTGCCAGCAGCCCGGACTTTTCCGAGCAGTACTTC. This sequence encodes CASSPDFSEQYF.

V gene TRBV7-2 combines with J gene TRBJ2-5; 7 positions agree with TRBD2. The assigned J gene may be wrong: the sequence end matches TRBJ2-7 better. From germline, CDR1 is SGHTA and CDR2 FQGNSA. The CDR3 loop spans 18 amino acids. CDR3 loop: CASSLAPGGTSGQGEQYF. The CDR3 DNA sequence: TGTGCCAGCAGCTTAGCGCCCGGGGGGACCTCGGGCCAGGGCGAGCAGTACTTC.

The chain couples TRBV27 to TRBJ2-5; tentatively, D is TRBD1 (6 bases). Germline V gene data show CDR1 as MNHEY and CDR2 as SMNVEV (reference sequence). The length of the CDR3 is 14 residues. Trimming left V 4 bases short and J 7 bases short, with 16 bases between. The CDR3 sequence: CASSSPDRPRTQYF. In DNA form, the CDR3 reads TGTGCCAGCAGTTCCCCCGACAGGCCGAGGACCCAGTACTTC.

The gene calls are TRBV19 and TRBJ2-1, with 9 positions matching TRBD2. V was pared by 1 base and J by 1 base, with 5 bases of the junction left unmatched. The CDR3 covers 17 residues. CDR1 LNHDA and CDR2 SQIVND come from the germline V gene (reference sequence). CDR3 sequence: CASSIVFSGSSYNEQFF. Written as DNA, the CDR3 is TGTGCCAGTAGTATAGTTTTTAGCGGGAGTTCCTACAATGAGCAGTTCTTC.

This rearrangement joins TRBV11-2 to TRBJ2-7, with a possible D match to TRBD1 (6 bases). V lost 3 bases to trimming and J lost 2 bases, with 11 bases between them. CDR1 is SGHAT, CDR2 FQNNGV, per germline. The CDR3 is 14 residues long. CDR3 in DNA: TGTGCCAGCAGCTTCTTACAGGGACCCTACGAGCAGTACTTC. The encoded protein is CASSFLQGPYEQYF.

This chain connects TRBV28 to TRBJ1-5, with TRBD1 matching over 9 bases. The germline gives CDR1 MDHEN, CDR2 SYDVKM. J was trimmed by 2 bases and V by 6 bases; bases with no gene match: 8. This CDR3 is 16 amino acids long. The DNA of the CDR3 is TGTGCCAGCAGGCAGGGCCGGGACAGGGGCAATCAGCCCCAGCATTTT. Its protein is CASRQGRDRGNQPQHF.

The V gene is TRBV11-2, the J gene TRBJ1-2; tentatively, D is TRBD1 (6 bases). Trimming shortened V by 4 bases and J by 4 bases, and 16 bases separated the two germline ends. The germline gives CDR1 SGHAT, CDR2 FQNNGV. This CDR3 has 15 amino acids. CDR3 nucleotide sequence: TGTGCCAGCAGCTCCCGAGGGGGGGCAGGCTATGGCTACACCTTC. Its protein product is CASSSRGGAGYGYTF.